This TCR beta chain was captured in a study of cytomegalovirus exposure and HLA in healthy donors. Both 60 Vbeta primers and 13 Jbeta primers went into the PCR. Authors' processing steps: Later work found around 85 million unique TCR beta chains, with roughly 11 million shared. TCRdb's copy holds only in-frame clones and misses some; the assay was immunoSEQ multiplex PCR. That table is the source of V, J and clone size, and D and trimming were worked out from the DNA. The sample yields about 260,000 clones, around two thirds seen once. CDR1 is SGHDT and CDR2 is YYEEEE in the germline V gene. The CDR3 extends over 15 amino acids. The trim removed 2 bases at V and 3 bases at J, leaving 8 bases unmatched.

The source material was PBMCs. The genes are TRBV5-6 and TRBJ2-7; 7 positions match TRBD1. The source of this sequence is a female donor in good health and CMV-seronegative. In nucleotides, the CDR3 is TGTGCCAGCAGCTTTAGTAGGGGGCTATTCTACGAGCAGTACTTC. Residues: CASSFSRGLFYEQYF.